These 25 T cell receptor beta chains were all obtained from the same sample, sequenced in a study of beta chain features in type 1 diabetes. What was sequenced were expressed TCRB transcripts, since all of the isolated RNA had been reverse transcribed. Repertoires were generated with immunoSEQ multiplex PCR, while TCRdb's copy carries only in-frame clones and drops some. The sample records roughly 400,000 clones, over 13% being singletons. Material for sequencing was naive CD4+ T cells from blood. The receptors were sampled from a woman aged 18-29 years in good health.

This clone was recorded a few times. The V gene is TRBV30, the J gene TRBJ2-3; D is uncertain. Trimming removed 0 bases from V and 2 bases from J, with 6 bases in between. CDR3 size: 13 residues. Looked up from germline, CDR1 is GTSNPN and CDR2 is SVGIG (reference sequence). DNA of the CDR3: TGTGCCTGGAGTGTACGGGTCACAGATACGCAGTATTTT. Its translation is CAWSVRVTDTQYF.

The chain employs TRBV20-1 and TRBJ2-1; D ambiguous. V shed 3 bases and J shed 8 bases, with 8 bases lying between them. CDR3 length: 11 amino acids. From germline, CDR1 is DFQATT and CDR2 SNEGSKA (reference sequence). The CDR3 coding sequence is TGCAGTGCTAGGAACGACTATGAGCAGTTCTTC. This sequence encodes CSARNDYEQFF.

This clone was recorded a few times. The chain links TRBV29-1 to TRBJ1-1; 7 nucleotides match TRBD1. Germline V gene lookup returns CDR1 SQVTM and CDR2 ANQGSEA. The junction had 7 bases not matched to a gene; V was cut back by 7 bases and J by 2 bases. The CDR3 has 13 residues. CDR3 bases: TGCAGCGCCCGTGGACAGGTCAACACTGAAGCTTTCTTT. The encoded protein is CSARGQVNTEAFF.

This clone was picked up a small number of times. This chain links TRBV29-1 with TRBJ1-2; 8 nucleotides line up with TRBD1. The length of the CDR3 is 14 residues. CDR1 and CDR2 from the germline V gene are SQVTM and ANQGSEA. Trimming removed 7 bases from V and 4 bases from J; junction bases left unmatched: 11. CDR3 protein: CSAPGQGPFYGYTF. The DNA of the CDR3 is TGCAGCGCCCCTGGACAGGGCCCTTTCTATGGCTACACCTTC.

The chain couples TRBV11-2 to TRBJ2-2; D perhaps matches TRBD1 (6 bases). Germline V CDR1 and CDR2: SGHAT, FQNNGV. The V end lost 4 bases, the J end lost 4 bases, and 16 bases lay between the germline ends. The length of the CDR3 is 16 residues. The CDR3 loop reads CASSSNYRAGTGELFF. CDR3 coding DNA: TGTGCCAGCAGCTCGAACTACAGGGCAGGCACCGGGGAGCTGTTTTTT.

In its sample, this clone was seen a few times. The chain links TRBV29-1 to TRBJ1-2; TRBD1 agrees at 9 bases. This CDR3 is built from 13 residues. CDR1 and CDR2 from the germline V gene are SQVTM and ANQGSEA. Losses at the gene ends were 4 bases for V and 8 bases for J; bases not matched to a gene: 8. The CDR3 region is CSVAEGQGSGYTF. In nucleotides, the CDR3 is TGCAGCGTTGCTGAGGGACAGGGCAGCGGCTACACCTTC.

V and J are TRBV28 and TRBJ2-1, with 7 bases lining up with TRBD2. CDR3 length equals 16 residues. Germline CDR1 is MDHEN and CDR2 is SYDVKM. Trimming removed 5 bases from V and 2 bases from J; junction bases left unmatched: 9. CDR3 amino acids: CASSPISAGAYNEQFF. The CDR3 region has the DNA TGTGCCAGCAGTCCAATTTCGGCGGGAGCCTACAATGAGCAGTTCTTC.

The CDR3 protein is CAWSVGSGRNEKLFF. Here the CDR3 DNA reads TGTGCCTGGAGTGTAGGGTCAGGGCGGAATGAAAAACTGTTTTTT. The chain combines TRBV30 with TRBJ1-4; possibly TRBD1 for D (5 bases). The V gene's germline CDR1 is GTSNPN and CDR2 SVGIG (reference sequence). Trimming stripped 0 bases from V and 5 bases from J, with 13 bases between. This CDR3 is 15 amino acids long.

As DNA, the CDR3 is TGCAGTGCCCGTTACGGTGAGCAGTTCTTC. It is translated as CSARYGEQFF. The gene calls are TRBV20-1 and TRBJ2-1, with no clear D. Germline lookup yields CDR1 DFQATT and CDR2 SNEGSKA (reference sequence). CDR3 size: 10 residues. Trimming took 6 bases from V and 9 from J, leaving 9 bases between them.

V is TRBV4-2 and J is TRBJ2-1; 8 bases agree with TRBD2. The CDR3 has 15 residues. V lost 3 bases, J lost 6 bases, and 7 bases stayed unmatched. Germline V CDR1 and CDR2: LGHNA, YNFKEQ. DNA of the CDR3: TGTGCCAGCAGCCAGGTGAGCGGGAGTCGCAATGAGCAGTTCTTC. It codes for CASSQVSGSRNEQFF.

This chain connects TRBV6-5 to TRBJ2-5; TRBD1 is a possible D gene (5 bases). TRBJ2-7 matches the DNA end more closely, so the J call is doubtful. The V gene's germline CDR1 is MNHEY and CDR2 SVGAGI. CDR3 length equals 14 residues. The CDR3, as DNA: TGTGCCAGCAGACGACAGCACCAAGCCTACGAGCAGTACTTC. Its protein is CASRRQHQAYEQYF.

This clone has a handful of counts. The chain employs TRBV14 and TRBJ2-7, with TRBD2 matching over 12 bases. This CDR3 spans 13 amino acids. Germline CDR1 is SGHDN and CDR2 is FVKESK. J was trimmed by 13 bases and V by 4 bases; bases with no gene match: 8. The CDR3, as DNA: TGTGCCAGCAGCCCGCGGACTAGCGGGGCCTACTACTTC. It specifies CASSPRTSGAYYF.

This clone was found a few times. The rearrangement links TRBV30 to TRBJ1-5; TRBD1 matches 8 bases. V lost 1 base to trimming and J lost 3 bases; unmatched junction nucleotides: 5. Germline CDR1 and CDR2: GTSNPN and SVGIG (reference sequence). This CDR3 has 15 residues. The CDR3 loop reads CAWSGGQGANQPQHF. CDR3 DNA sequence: TGTGCCTGGAGTGGGGGCCAGGGGGCCAATCAGCCCCAGCATTTT.

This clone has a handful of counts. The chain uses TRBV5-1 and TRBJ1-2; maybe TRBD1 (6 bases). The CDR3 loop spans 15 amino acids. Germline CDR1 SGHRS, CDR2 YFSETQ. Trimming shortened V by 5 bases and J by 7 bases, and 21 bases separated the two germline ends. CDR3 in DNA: TGCGCCAGCAGTTCAGGGGCCGGGGCAACGAGTGGCTACACCTTC. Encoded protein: CASSSGAGATSGYTF.

As DNA, the CDR3 is TGTGCCAGCAGCTTCGGGACAGCAGATACGCAGTATTTT. Its protein product is CASSFGTADTQYF. The V and J genes are TRBV7-9 and TRBJ2-3; 7 positions agree with TRBD1. Germline V gives CDR1 SEHNR, CDR2 FQNEAQ (reference sequence). This CDR3 is built from 13 residues. V shed 3 bases, J shed 4 bases, and the junction held 1 base outside the gene matches. Full variable domain (remainder filled in from reference TRBV7-9 and TRBJ2-3): DTGVSQNPRHKITKRGQNVTFRCDPISEHNRLYWYRQTLGQGPEFLTYFQNEAQLEKSRLLSDRFSAERPKGSFSTLEIQRTEQGDSAMYLCASSFGTADTQYFGPGTRLTVL.

CDR3 protein: CASSLQREISYEQYF. DNA for the CDR3: TGCGCCAGCAGCTTGCAGCGGGAGATTTCCTACGAGCAGTACTTC. The chain employs TRBV5-1 and TRBJ2-7, with TRBD2 matching over 8 bases. The germline CDR1 and CDR2 sequences are SGHRS and YFSETQ. The junction had 4 bases not matched to a gene; V was cut back by 1 base and J by 1 base. The CDR3 runs to 15 residues.

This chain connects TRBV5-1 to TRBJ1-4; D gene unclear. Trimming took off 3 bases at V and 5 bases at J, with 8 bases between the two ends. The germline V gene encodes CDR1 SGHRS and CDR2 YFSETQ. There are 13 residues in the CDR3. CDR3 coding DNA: TGCGCCAGCAGCTCGGGGTCGAATGAAAAACTGTTTTTT. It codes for CASSSGSNEKLFF.

DNA for the CDR3: TGCGCCAGCAGCTTGGAAGGAGCGTCCTTCTATGGCTACACCTTC. It translates to CASSLEGASFYGYTF. The V call is TRBV5-1, the J call TRBJ1-2; D gene uncertain. The CDR3 contains 15 residues. Between the trimmed V and J ends, which lost 0 bases and 4 bases, there was a span of 13 bases. From germline, CDR1 is SGHRS and CDR2 YFSETQ.

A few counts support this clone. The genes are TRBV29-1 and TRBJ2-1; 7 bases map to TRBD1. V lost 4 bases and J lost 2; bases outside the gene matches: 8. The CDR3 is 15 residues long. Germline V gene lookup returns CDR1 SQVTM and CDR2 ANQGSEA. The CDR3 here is CSVAEPGQTYNEQFF. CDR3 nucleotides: TGCAGCGTTGCTGAACCGGGACAGACCTACAATGAGCAGTTCTTC.

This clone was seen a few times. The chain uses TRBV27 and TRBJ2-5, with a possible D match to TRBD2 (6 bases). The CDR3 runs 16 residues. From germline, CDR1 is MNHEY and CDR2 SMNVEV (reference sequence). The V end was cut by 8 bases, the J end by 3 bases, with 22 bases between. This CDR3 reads CASGGLFSTKEETQYF. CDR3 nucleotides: TGTGCCAGCGGAGGGCTTTTCTCCACCAAAGAAGAGACCCAGTACTTC.

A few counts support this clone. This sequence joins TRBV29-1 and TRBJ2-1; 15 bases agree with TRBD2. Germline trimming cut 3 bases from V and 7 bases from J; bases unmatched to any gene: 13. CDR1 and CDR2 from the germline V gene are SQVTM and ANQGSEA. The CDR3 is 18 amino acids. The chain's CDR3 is CSVDLGLAGGRSRNEQFF. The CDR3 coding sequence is TGCAGCGTTGACCTAGGACTAGCGGGAGGGCGGTCGCGGAATGAGCAGTTCTTC.

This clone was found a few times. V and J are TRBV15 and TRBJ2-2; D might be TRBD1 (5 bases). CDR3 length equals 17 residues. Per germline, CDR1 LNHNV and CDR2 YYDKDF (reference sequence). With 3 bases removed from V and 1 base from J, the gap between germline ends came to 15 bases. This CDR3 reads CATSRAFWQGNTGELFF. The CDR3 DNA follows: TGTGCCACCAGCAGGGCCTTTTGGCAGGGGAACACCGGGGAGCTGTTTTTT.

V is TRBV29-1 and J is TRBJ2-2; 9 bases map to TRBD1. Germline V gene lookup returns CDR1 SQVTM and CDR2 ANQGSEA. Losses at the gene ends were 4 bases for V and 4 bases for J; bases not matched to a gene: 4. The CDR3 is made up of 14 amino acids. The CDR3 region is CSVVGTGTTGELFF. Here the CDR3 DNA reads TGCAGCGTTGTAGGGACAGGGACCACCGGGGAGCTGTTTTTT.

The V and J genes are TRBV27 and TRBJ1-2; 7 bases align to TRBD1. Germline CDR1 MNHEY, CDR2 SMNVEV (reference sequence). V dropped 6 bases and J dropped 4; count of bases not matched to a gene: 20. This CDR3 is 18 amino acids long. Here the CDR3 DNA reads TGTGCCAGCAGCCGATTACTCCGGGACAGCGCGGAGATCTATGGCTACACCTTC. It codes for CASSRLLRDSAEIYGYTF.

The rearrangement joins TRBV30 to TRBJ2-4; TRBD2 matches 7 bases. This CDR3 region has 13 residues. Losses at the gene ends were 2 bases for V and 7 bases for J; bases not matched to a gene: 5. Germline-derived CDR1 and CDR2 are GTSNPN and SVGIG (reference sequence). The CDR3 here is CAWSTGGWNIQYF. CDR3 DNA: TGTGCCTGGAGTACGGGAGGTTGGAACATTCAGTACTTC.